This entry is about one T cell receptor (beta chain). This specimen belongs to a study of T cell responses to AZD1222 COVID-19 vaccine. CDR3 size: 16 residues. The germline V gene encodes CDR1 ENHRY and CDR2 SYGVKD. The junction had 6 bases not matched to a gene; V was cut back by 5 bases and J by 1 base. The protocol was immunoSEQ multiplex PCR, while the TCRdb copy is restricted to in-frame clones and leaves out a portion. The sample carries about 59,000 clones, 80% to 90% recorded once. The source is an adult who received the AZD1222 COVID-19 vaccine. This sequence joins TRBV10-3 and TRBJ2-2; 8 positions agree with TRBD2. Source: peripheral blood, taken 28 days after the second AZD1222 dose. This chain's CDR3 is CAISIHSGKNTGELFF. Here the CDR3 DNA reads TGTGCCATCAGTATACATAGCGGGAAGAACACCGGGGAGCTGTTTTTT.